What follows describes a single TCR beta chain. The target antigen is unknown. Indicated treatment: roughly 20 received Ad26.COV2.S at low or high dose, single or two shots; about 5 received placebo; per-sample allocation not given. The samples were gathered on day 63 after the first injection of vaccine or placebo. Assay: immunoSEQ multiplex PCR; the TCRdb copy retains only in-frame clones and omits some. This table has roughly 250,000 clones, around 85% appearing once. Germline V gene data show CDR1 as SGHRS and CDR2 as YFSETQ. The CDR3 totals 15 residues. V was pared by 1 base and J by 1 base, with 10 bases between. This entry belongs to a study of Ad26.COV2.S vaccination and SARS-CoV-2 variants. Whole-study findings and limits: Total T cell responses, in the TCR breadth and depth analyses, may have been underestimated. Post-vaccination spike-specific CD8+ and CD4+ T cell responses reportedly had substantial breadth.

The sequence was obtained from a person between 18 and 60 years old who received the Ad26.COV2.S COVID-19 vaccine or a placebo. Sample: peripheral blood, taken in a trial of Ad26.COV2.S vaccine versus placebo. This chain joins TRBV5-1 and TRBJ2-3; D uncertain. The CDR3 loop reads CASSLLEMGTDTQYF. As DNA, the CDR3 is TGCGCCAGCAGCTTGCTAGAAATGGGCACAGATACGCAGTATTTT.